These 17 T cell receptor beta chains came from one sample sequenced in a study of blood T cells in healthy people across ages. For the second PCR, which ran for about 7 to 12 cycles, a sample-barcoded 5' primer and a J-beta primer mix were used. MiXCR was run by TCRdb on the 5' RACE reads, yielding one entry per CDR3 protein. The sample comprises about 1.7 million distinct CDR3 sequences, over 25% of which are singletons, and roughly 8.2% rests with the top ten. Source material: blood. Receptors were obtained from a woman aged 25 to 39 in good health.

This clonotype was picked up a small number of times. The CDR3 DNA sequence: TGTGCCAGCAGACGCGGCCCCAGAGGGGGGTCTAATTCACCCCTCCACTTT. Its translation: CASRRGPRGGSNSPLHF. The chain combines TRBV12-3 or TRBV12-4 with TRBJ1-6; a weak D match, TRBD1 (6 bases). The CDR3 extends over 17 amino acids. Trimming shortened V by 6 bases and J by 6 bases, and 21 bases separated the two germline ends.

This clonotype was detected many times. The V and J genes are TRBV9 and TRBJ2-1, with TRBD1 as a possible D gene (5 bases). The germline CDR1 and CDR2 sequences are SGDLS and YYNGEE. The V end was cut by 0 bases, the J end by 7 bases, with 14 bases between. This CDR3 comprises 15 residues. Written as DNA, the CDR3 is TGTGCCAGCAGCGTAGATAGGGGCGCGTGGAATGAGCAGTTCTTC. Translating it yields CASSVDRGAWNEQFF.

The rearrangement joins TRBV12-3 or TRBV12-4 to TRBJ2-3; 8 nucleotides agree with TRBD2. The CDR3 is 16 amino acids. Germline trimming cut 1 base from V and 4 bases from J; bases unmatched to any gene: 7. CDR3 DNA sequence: TGTGCCAGCAGTTTAGGAGCGGGAGTGATTGCAGATACGCAGTATTTT. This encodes CASSLGAGVIADTQYF.

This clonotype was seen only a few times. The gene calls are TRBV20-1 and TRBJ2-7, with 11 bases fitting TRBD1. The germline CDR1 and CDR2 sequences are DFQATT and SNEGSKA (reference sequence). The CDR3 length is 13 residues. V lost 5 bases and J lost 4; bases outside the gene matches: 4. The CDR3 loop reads CSAPGQGVYEQYF. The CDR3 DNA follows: TGCAGTGCTCCGGGACAGGGGGTATACGAGCAGTACTTC.

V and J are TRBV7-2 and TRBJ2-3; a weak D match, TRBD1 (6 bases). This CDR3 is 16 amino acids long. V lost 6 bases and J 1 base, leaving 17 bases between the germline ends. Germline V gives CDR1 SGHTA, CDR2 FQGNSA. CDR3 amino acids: CASRPTGTRGTDTQYF. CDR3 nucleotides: TGTGCCAGCAGGCCTACCGGGACAAGGGGCACAGATACGCAGTATTTT.

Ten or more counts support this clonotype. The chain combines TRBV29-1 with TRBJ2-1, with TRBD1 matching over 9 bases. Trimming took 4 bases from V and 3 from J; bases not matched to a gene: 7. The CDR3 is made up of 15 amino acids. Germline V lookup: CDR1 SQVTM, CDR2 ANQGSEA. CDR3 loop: CSVGQPGQGYNEQFF. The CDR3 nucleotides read TGCAGCGTTGGACAACCGGGACAGGGCTACAATGAGCAGTTCTTC.

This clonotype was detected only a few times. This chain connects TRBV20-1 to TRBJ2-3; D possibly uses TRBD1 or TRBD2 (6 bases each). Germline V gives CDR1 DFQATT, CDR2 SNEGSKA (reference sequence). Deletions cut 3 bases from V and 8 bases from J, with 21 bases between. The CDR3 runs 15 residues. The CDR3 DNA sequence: TGCAGTGCTAGTCACACACTAGCCGGGGGCTCTACGCAGTATTTT. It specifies CSASHTLAGGSTQYF.

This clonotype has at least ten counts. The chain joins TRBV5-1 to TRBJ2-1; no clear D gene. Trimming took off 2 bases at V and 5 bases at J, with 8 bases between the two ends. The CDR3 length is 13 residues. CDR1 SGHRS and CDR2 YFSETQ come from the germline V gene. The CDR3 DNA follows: TGCGCCAGCAGCTTCACACCGGACAATGAGCAGTTCTTC. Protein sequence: CASSFTPDNEQFF.

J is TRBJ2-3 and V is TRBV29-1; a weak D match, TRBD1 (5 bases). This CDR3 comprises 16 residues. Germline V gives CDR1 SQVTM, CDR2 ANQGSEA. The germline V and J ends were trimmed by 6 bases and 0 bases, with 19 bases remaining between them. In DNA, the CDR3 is TGCAGCGTAGATGCCAGACAGAGTTCTAGCACAGATACGCAGTATTTT. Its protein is CSVDARQSSSTDTQYF.

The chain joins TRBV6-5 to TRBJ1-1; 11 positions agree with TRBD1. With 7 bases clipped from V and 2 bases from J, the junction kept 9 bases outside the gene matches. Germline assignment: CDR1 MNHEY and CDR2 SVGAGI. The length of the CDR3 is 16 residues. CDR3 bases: TGTGCCAGCACCCGAAGGACAGGGGGCTACAACACTGAAGCTTTCTTT. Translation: CASTRRTGGYNTEAFF.

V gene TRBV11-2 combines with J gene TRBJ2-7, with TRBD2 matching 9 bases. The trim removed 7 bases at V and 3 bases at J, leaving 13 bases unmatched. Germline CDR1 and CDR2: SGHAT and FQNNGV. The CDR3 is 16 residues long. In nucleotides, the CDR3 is TGTGCCAGCAACCCCGTGAGGCGGGAGGGCCGCTACGAGCAGTACTTC. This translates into CASNPVRREGRYEQYF.

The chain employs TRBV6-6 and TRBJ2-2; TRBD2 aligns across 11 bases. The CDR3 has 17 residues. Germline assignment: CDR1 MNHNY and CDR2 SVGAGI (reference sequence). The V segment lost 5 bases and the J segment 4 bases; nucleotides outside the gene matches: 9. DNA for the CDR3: TGTGCCAGCAGTCAACTCGGGACTAGCGGCGTCACCGGGGAGCTGTTTTTT. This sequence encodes CASSQLGTSGVTGELFF.

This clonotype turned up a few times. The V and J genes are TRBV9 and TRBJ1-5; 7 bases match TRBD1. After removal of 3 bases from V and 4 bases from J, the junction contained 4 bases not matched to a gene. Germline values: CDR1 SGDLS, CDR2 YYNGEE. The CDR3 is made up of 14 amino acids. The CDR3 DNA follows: TGTGCCAGCAGCGCGGGACAGCAAAATCAGCCCCAGCATTTT. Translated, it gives CASSAGQQNQPQHF.

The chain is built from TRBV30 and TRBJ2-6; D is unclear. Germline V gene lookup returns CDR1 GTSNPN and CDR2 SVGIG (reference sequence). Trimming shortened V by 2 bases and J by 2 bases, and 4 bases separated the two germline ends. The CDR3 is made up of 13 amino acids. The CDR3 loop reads CAWSIAGANVLTF. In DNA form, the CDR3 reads TGTGCCTGGAGTATCGCTGGGGCCAACGTCCTGACTTTC.

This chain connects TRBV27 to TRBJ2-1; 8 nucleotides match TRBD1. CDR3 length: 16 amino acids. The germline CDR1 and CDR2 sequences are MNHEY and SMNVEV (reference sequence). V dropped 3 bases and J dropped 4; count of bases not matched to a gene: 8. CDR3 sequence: CASSFRDRIWYNEQFF. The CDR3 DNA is TGTGCCAGCAGTTTCCGGGACAGGATCTGGTACAATGAGCAGTTCTTC.

CDR3 sequence: CASSQGQNRQYF. The CDR3 nucleotides are TGTGCCAGCAGCCAGGGGCAGAACAGGCAGTACTTC. The chain uses TRBV3-1 and TRBJ2-7; D might be TRBD1 (5 bases). Germline V gives CDR1 LGHDT, CDR2 YNNKEL (reference sequence). V was cut by 3 bases and J by 9 bases, with 12 bases left in between. The CDR3 runs 12 residues.

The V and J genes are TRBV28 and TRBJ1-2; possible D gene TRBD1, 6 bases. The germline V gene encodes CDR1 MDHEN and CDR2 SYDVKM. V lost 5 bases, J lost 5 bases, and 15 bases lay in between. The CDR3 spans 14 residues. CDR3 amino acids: CASSIPDRRYGYTF. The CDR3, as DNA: TGTGCCAGCAGTATTCCCGACAGGAGATATGGCTACACCTTC.